This entry lists 13 T cell receptor beta chains sequenced from one sample in a study of cytomegalovirus exposure and HLA in healthy donors. Sequencing used immunoSEQ multiplex PCR; TCRdb keeps in-frame clones, though not all of them. The data show some 86,000 clones, with more than 85% seen just once and less than 4% held by the top ten. Sample: PBMCs. The receptors stem from a woman aged 25 to 45 in good health and CMV-seronegative.

The chain couples TRBV2 to TRBJ1-1, with 8 bases lining up with TRBD1. J was trimmed by 0 bases and V by 0 bases; bases with no gene match: 12. CDR1 SNHLY and CDR2 FYNNEI come from the germline V gene. This CDR3 is built from 19 residues. In DNA, the CDR3 is TGTGCCAGCAGTGAAGCACGCCCAGGGGGCCAGGGTATGAACACTGAAGCTTTCTTT. Its protein product is CASSEARPGGQGMNTEAFF.

This CDR3 is CASSPTGNQPQHF. CDR3 DNA: TGTGCCAGCAGCCCGACAGGAAATCAGCCCCAGCATTTT. This chain uses TRBV6-5 with TRBJ1-5, with D possibly TRBD1 on 6 matching bases. Germline assignment: CDR1 MNHEY and CDR2 SVGAGI. Trimming removed 6 bases at V and 4 bases at J, with 10 bases between. The CDR3 loop spans 13 amino acids.

This clone was detected only a few times. The chain recombines TRBV5-1 with TRBJ1-2; 8 bases fit TRBD1. CDR3 length: 15 residues. Germline assignment: CDR1 SGHRS and CDR2 YFSETQ. Trimming at V came to 0 bases and at J to 7 bases, leaving 8 bases not matched to a gene. This CDR3 is CASSLASGQGLGYTF. In nucleotides, the CDR3 is TGCGCCAGCAGCTTGGCTAGCGGACAGGGCCTTGGCTACACCTTC.

The V call is TRBV5-1, the J call TRBJ1-4, with 7 nucleotides matching TRBD1. Per the germline V gene, CDR1 is SGHRS and CDR2 is YFSETQ. The CDR3 has 18 amino acids. After removal of 1 base from V and 1 base from J, the junction contained 10 bases not matched to a gene. CDR3: CASSLSSRGRGTNEKLFF. DNA of the CDR3: TGCGCCAGCAGCTTGAGTTCAAGGGGGCGAGGAACTAATGAAAAACTGTTTTTT.

The J gene is TRBJ1-5, the V gene TRBV6-6, with 9 nucleotides matching TRBD1. The CDR3 has 16 amino acids. With 6 bases clipped from V and 3 bases from J, the junction kept 9 bases outside the gene matches. Germline CDR1 MNHNY, CDR2 SVGAGI (reference sequence). CDR3 sequence (DNA): TGTGCCAGCAGCCCACAGGGGGCGTCTGCCAATCAGCCCCAGCATTTT. This sequence encodes CASSPQGASANQPQHF.

The chain joins TRBV6-4 to TRBJ1-2; 9 bases align to TRBD1. After removal of 2 bases from V and 8 bases from J, the junction contained 9 bases not matched to a gene. Germline CDR1 is MRHNA and CDR2 is SNTAGT. The CDR3 has 15 amino acids. Here the CDR3 reads CASSDLPGTGHGYTF. The CDR3 bases are TGTGCCAGCAGTGACCTCCCCGGGACAGGGCACGGCTACACCTTC.

The DNA for the CDR3 is TGTGCCAGCAGCGTAACGGGAGGGCAGAGGGAGCTGTTTTTT. It specifies CASSVTGGQRELFF. The chain employs TRBV9 and TRBJ2-2, with TRBD2 identical over 8 bases. From germline, CDR1 is SGDLS and CDR2 YYNGEE. The CDR3 contains 14 residues. Unmatched junction bases numbered 5, after V lost 1 base and J lost 9 bases. Variable domain in full (rest from reference TRBV9 and TRBJ2-2): DSGVTQTPKHLITATGQRVTLRCSPRSGDLSVYWYQQSLDQGLQFLIQYYNGEERAKGNILERFSAQQFPDLHSELNLSSLELGDSALYFCASSVTGGQRELFFGEGSRLTVL.

V usage is TRBV5-1 and J usage is TRBJ1-1; maybe TRBD1 (6 bases). Germline loops: CDR1 SGHRS, CDR2 YFSETQ. V was trimmed by 4 bases and J by 4 bases, leaving 14 bases between them. The CDR3 has 14 amino acids. The CDR3 here is CASSTRDTITEAFF. CDR3 bases: TGCGCCAGCAGCACCCGGGACACCATCACTGAAGCTTTCTTT.

The chain recombines TRBV6-5 with TRBJ2-3, with D perhaps TRBD2 (6 bases). The CDR3 runs to 14 residues. The ends were cut back, 5 bases at V and 4 bases at J, with 13 bases in the middle. Looked up from germline, CDR1 is MNHEY and CDR2 is SVGAGI. CDR3 residues: CASSRTTYADTQYF. CDR3 coding DNA: TGTGCCAGCAGTAGGACTACCTACGCAGATACGCAGTATTTT.

The chain employs TRBV9 and TRBJ1-4; 8 bases fit TRBD1. Trimming removed 0 bases from V and 7 bases from J; junction bases left unmatched: 17. Looked up from germline, CDR1 is SGDLS and CDR2 is YYNGEE. The CDR3 has 19 amino acids. The CDR3 DNA follows: TGTGCCAGCAGCGTAGAGGCAGGGGGCGCGACGGTGTTGAGTGAAAAACTGTTTTTT. Its translation: CASSVEAGGATVLSEKLFF.

The chain joins TRBV12-5 to TRBJ2-3; D gene ambiguous. The length of the CDR3 is 15 residues. V shed 0 bases and J shed 0 bases, with 7 bases lying between them. The germline gives CDR1 LGHNT, CDR2 FRNRAP. The CDR3 loop reads CASGLVQTSTDTQYF. The CDR3 DNA sequence: TGTGCTAGTGGTTTGGTGCAGACTAGCACAGATACGCAGTATTTT.

This chain joins TRBV10-1 and TRBJ2-1; a weak D match, TRBD1 (6 bases). CDR1 WNHNN and CDR2 SYGVQD come from the germline V gene (reference sequence). This CDR3 has 16 residues. V gave up 0 bases and J gave up 6 bases, with 15 bases separating them. The CDR3 protein is CASSESTQLGGNEQFF. CDR3 DNA: TGCGCCAGCAGTGAGTCGACGCAACTAGGGGGCAATGAGCAGTTCTTC.

The CDR3 is CASSRITGTYSYEQYF. CDR3 nucleotide sequence: TGTGCCAGCAGCCGTATAACAGGGACATACTCCTACGAGCAGTACTTC. This chain joins TRBV5-6 and TRBJ2-7; tentatively, D is TRBD1 (6 bases). CDR3 length: 16 amino acids. Germline loops: CDR1 SGHDT, CDR2 YYEEEE. V was shortened by 4 bases and J by 0 bases, with 17 bases between the two germline ends.